These 11 T cell receptor beta chains were sequenced from one sample in a study of CXCR3-negative and CXCR3-positive naive CD8 T cells. Study-wide results and caveats: CXCR3-positive naive cells carried more hydrophobic TRB CDR3s than CXCR3-negative naive cells did.

No cognate antigen is known for these TCRs. Via 5' RACE with UMI labels, TRB cDNA libraries were prepared. Reanalyzing the 5' RACE reads, TCRdb keeps one entry per CDR3 protein, without DNA. The sample data list about 57,000 distinct CDR3 sequences. Sequencing was performed on naive CXCR3+ CD8+ T cells from blood. Sample subset: CD45RO-CCR7+CD27+CD95- naive CD8+ T cells expressing CXCR3 (TNR3+). All receptors derive from a human donor in good health. Some clones in this sample may be carry-over from other donors' samples.

The chain couples TRBV11-3 to TRBJ1-1; TCRdb reports TRBD1, a call that lacks DNA to check it against. The CDR3 runs 15 residues. Germline V CDR1 and CDR2: SGHNT, YENEEA. CDR3 loop: CASSSSDTGDAEAFF.

The V call is TRBV5-5, the J call TRBJ1-6; TCRdb selects TRBD1, and the lack of DNA leaves this call unchecked. The CDR3 consists of 16 residues. Germline CDR1 is SGHKS and CDR2 is YYEKEE (reference sequence). This CDR3 is CASSHGTGAGGSPLHF.

V and J are TRBV12-3 or TRBV12-4 and TRBJ1-5; no DNA is available, so the TRBD1 call from TCRdb remains unchecked. The CDR3 length is 15 residues. The CDR3 loop reads CASSKGQGSNQPQHF.

This chain connects TRBV18 to TRBJ1-1. Germline values: CDR1 KGHSH, CDR2 LQKENI. CDR3 length: 11 residues. CDR3 protein: CASSLDFEAFF.

The CDR3 loop is CASRTGIDEQYF. V gene TRBV5-1 combines with J gene TRBJ2-7; TCRdb selects TRBD1, and the lack of DNA leaves this call unchecked. CDR1 is SGHRS and CDR2 is YFSETQ in the germline V gene. This CDR3 region has 12 residues.

V gene TRBV29-1 combines with J gene TRBJ2-4; TCRdb's D gene call, TRBD1, goes unchecked for lack of DNA. CDR1 SQVTM and CDR2 ANQGSEA come from the germline V gene. This CDR3 contains 12 residues. CDR3 amino acids: CSARTAKNIQYF.

The genes are TRBV7-2 and TRBJ2-3; the D gene TCRdb calls, TRBD1, cannot be checked with no DNA. The CDR3 length is 15 residues. Germline V gene data show CDR1 as SGHTA and CDR2 as FQGNSA. CDR3 protein: CASSLEGGRTDTQYF.

This CDR3 is CASSLKGASGANVLTF. This sequence joins TRBV12-3 or TRBV12-4 and TRBJ2-6; TCRdb reports TRBD1, a call that lacks DNA to check it against. The CDR3 totals 16 residues.

The genes are TRBV10-3 and TRBJ2-3; TCRdb's assignment of TRBD1 cannot be checked, as there is no DNA. The CDR3 loop spans 15 amino acids. Per the germline V gene, CDR1 is ENHRY and CDR2 is SYGVKD. CDR3 protein: CAISESRGAGFAQYF.

The V gene is TRBV6-2 or TRBV6-3, the J gene TRBJ2-2; TCRdb returns TRBD1, unconfirmable since there is no DNA. CDR3 size: 13 residues. Germline V gives CDR1 MNHEY, CDR2 SVGEGT. The CDR3 reads CASSPGTAGEMFF.

This chain uses TRBV7-2 with TRBJ1-1; TCRdb designates TRBD1, a call that cannot be tested without DNA. Germline V gene sequence: CDR1 SGHTA, CDR2 FQGNSA. The CDR3 runs 11 residues. CDR3 in amino acids: CASSLQGAAFF.